The rows below give T cell receptor beta chains drawn from one sample of a study of T cell changes during pregnancy in multiple sclerosis. Assay used: immunoSEQ multiplex PCR; TCRdb lists only in-frame clones, some missing. The table includes 88,000 or so clones, about 90% detected once. The sample here was peripheral blood, taken before pregnancy. The receptors stem from a female donor with multiple sclerosis, enrolled in a pregnancy study. Each CDR3 is given with its conserved first and last residue. A D gene is named only where the DNA matches it firmly. Not every row has a clone size; where given, it reads once, few, many or a size class.

clone_size j_call d_call v_call cdr3_aa cdr3_nt
. TRBJ1-1 . TRBV7-9 CASSFLLQTEAFF TGTGCCAGCAGCTTTTTACTACAAACTGAAGCTTTCTTT
. TRBJ1-5 TRBD1 TRBV6-1 CASSDPTGGASNQPQHF TGTGCCAGCAGTGACCCCACAGGGGGCGCGAGCAATCAGCCCCAGCATTTT
. TRBJ2-2 TRBD1 TRBV5-6 CASVAGTGGSGELFF TGTGCCAGCGTGGCGGGGACAGGGGGAAGCGGGGAGCTGTTTTTT
. TRBJ2-1 . TRBV29-1 CSVDYGRRGEQFF TGCAGCGTTGATTATGGCCGGCGGGGTGAGCAGTTCTTC
. TRBJ1-2 . TRBV19 CASSKRHEYGYTF TGTGCCAGTAGTAAAAGACATGAATATGGCTACACCTTC
. TRBJ2-3 . TRBV10-3 CAISGSSPDTQYF TGTGCCATCAGTGGTTCGTCTCCAGATACGCAGTATTTT
once TRBJ1-2 . TRBV29-1 CSVERRLANYGYTF TGCAGCGTTGAACGCCGTCTAGCTAACTATGGCTACACCTTC
. TRBJ2-3 TRBD2 TRBV4-1 CASSLGWGGATDTQYF TGCGCCAGCAGCCTCGGGTGGGGGGGTGCCACAGATACGCAGTATTTT
. TRBJ2-7 . TRBV2 CASSALGGSSEQYF TGTGCCAGCAGCGCCCTTGGGGGGTCTAGCGAGCAGTACTTC
few TRBJ1-1 . TRBV10-3 CAIGPSMNTEAFF TGTGCCATCGGTCCCAGTATGAACACTGAAGCTTTCTTT
. TRBJ1-2 . TRBV13 CASSPGSSANYGYTF TGTGCCAGCAGCCCCGGTAGTTCGGCTAACTATGGCTACACCTTC
. TRBJ1-1 TRBD1 TRBV30 CAWSALDRDGGEAFF TGTGCCTGGAGCGCCCTAGACAGGGACGGCGGCGAAGCTTTCTTT
once TRBJ1-1 . TRBV7-3 CASSNPRLLNTEAFF TGTGCCAGCAGCAATCCCAGACTTCTGAACACTGAAGCTTTCTTT
. TRBJ2-7 TRBD1 TRBV5-4 CASSLGGQGSDEQYF TGTGCCAGCAGCTTGGGAGGACAGGGTTCCGACGAGCAGTACTTC
. TRBJ2-7 TRBD1 TRBV27 CASSTGVSVHEQYF TGTGCCAGCAGCACAGGGGTCTCGGTCCACGAGCAGTACTTC
. TRBJ1-2 TRBD1 TRBV10-3 CAPNSGTGRGYTF TGTGCCCCCAACAGCGGGACAGGGAGAGGCTACACCTTC
. TRBJ1-2 . TRBV6-5 CASSRGRDGYTF TGTGCCAGCAGTCGAGGGCGGGATGGCTACACCTTC
. TRBJ1-5 . TRBV6-1 CASRLNQPQHF TGTGCCAGCAGGCTAAATCAGCCCCAGCATTTT
. TRBJ1-2 TRBD1 TRBV19 CASSPFDRGNGYTF TGTGCCAGTAGTCCCTTTGACAGGGGTAACGGCTACACCTTC
. TRBJ2-1 TRBD2 TRBV9 CASREGVGGNEQFF TGTGCCTCGAGGGAGGGAGTAGGCGGGAATGAGCAGTTCTTC
. TRBJ1-2 . TRBV28 CASSLSPRGSGYGYTF TGTGCCAGCAGTCTTTCTCCCAGGGGCTCCGGCTATGGCTACACCTTC
. TRBJ2-7 . TRBV10-1 CASSVVVGQGSYEQYF TGCGCCAGCAGTGTCGTTGTGGGCCAAGGATCCTACGAGCAGTACTTC
. TRBJ1-2 . TRBV6-5 CASSYTPGGLDYGYTF TGTGCCAGCAGTTACACTCCGGGGGGGTTGGACTATGGCTACACCTTC
. TRBJ2-2 TRBD1 TRBV18 CASSPRGHRGVKGTGELFF TGTGCCAGCTCACCACGTGGACACAGGGGCGTCAAGGGGACCGGGGAGCTGTTTTTT
. TRBJ1-2 . TRBV7-9 CASSLVGGKANYGYTF TGTGCCAGCAGCTTAGTCGGGGGGAAAGCTAACTATGGCTACACCTTC
. TRBJ2-6 TRBD1 TRBV27 CASIYRGPGANVLTF TGTGCCAGCATCTACAGGGGCCCTGGGGCCAACGTCCTGACTTTC
. TRBJ2-1 TRBD2 TRBV15 CATSRGFSGGALNEQFF TGTGCCACCAGCAGGGGGTTTAGCGGGGGGGCGTTGAATGAGCAGTTCTTC
. TRBJ2-5 TRBD1 TRBV29-1 CSVGLGQGLQETQYF TGCAGCGTTGGCCTCGGACAGGGTCTCCAAGAGACCCAGTACTTC
once TRBJ2-2 TRBD1 TRBV7-9 CASSLGDRNTGELFF TGTGCCAGCAGCTTAGGGGACAGGAACACCGGGGAGCTGTTTTTT
. TRBJ1-1 TRBD1 TRBV19 CASNQGAEVTEAFF TGTGCCAGTAACCAGGGGGCCGAGGTGACTGAAGCTTTCTTT
. TRBJ1-2 . TRBV19 CASSMAGTTYGYTF TGTGCCAGTAGTATGGCGGGAACTACCTATGGCTACACCTTC
. TRBJ2-7 . TRBV6-1 CASSEEGKQQLTYEQYF TGTGCCAGCAGTGAAGAGGGGAAACAGCAATTAACCTACGAGCAGTACTTC
. TRBJ1-5 . TRBV7-9 CASSYSNQPQHF TGTGCCAGCAGCTACAGTAATCAGCCCCAGCATTTT
. TRBJ2-7 TRBD1 TRBV5-5 CASSLSSGTGIYEQYF TGTGCCAGCAGCTTGTCCTCCGGGACAGGAATCTACGAGCAGTACTTC
. TRBJ2-3 TRBD2 TRBV10-2 CASVSGSTDTQYF TGCGCCAGCGTTAGCGGGAGCACAGATACGCAGTATTTT
. TRBJ1-1 . TRBV5-1 CASSSPGPGDTEAFF TGCGCCAGCAGCTCTCCCGGACCAGGGGACACTGAAGCTTTCTTT
. TRBJ2-5 TRBD2 TRBV7-9 CASSYSGGPKETQYF TGTGCCAGCAGCTATAGCGGGGGGCCTAAAGAGACCCAGTACTTC
once TRBJ1-5 TRBD1 TRBV6-5 CASRGTVNSNQPQHF TGTGCCAGCAGAGGGACAGTTAATAGCAATCAGCCCCAGCATTTT
. TRBJ2-6 TRBD2 TRBV11-2 CASGLVSGANVLTF TGTGCCAGTGGACTAGTTTCTGGGGCCAACGTCCTGACTTTC
once TRBJ2-3 TRBD1 TRBV11-3 CASSTDRGTDTQYF TGTGCCAGCAGCACGGACAGGGGCACAGATACGCAGTATTTT
. TRBJ2-7 . TRBV7-3 CASSLGGASDEQYF TGTGCCAGCAGCTTAGGGGGGGCCTCCGACGAGCAGTACTTC
few TRBJ1-3 . TRBV7-9 CATGDSGNTIYF TGTGCCACCGGTGACTCTGGAAACACCATATATTTT
. TRBJ1-5 . TRBV5-6 CASSREGNQPQHF TGTGCCAGCAGCAGAGAGGGCAATCAGCCCCAGCATTTT
. TRBJ2-7 TRBD1 TRBV5-1 CASSLEFTGGIHEQYF TGCGCCAGCAGCTTGGAGTTCACAGGGGGTATCCACGAGCAGTACTTC
. TRBJ2-2 TRBD2 TRBV7-9 CASSAKTSATGELFF TGTGCCAGCAGCGCAAAGACTAGCGCGACCGGGGAGCTGTTTTTT
. TRBJ1-1 . TRBV11-2 CASSLEFGKRGTEAFF TGTGCCAGCAGCTTAGAGTTCGGCAAGCGGGGCACTGAAGCTTTCTTT
once TRBJ1-1 . TRBV7-3 CASSLTVQAMNTEAFF TGTGCCAGCAGCTTAACGGTGCAGGCGATGAACACTGAAGCTTTCTTT
. TRBJ2-7 TRBD1 TRBV15 CATSRDGQGSYEQYF TGTGCCACCAGCAGAGACGGACAGGGCTCCTACGAGCAGTACTTC
once TRBJ1-2 . TRBV6-5 CASGNGGAGGYTF TGTGCCAGCGGCAATGGAGGGGCGGGGGGCTACACCTTC
few TRBJ2-7 TRBD1 TRBV27 CASSRTGSEEQYF TGTGCCAGCAGTCGGACAGGGTCGGAGGAGCAGTACTTC
few TRBJ2-1 . TRBV27 CASSPPGGLNEQFF TGTGCCAGCAGTCCCCCTGGGGGCTTGAATGAGCAGTTCTTC
. TRBJ2-7 . TRBV28 CASSSDTRQYF TGTGCCAGCAGTTCGGACACCAGACAGTACTTC
. TRBJ2-1 . TRBV27 CASSLGRGYNEQFF TGTGCCAGCAGTTTAGGTCGGGGCTACAATGAGCAGTTCTTC
few TRBJ1-4 . TRBV27 CASSSQGVGEKLFF TGTGCCAGCAGTTCACAGGGTGTAGGTGAAAAACTGTTTTTT
. TRBJ1-3 . TRBV9 CASRDVGSSGNTIYF TGTGCCAGCAGGGACGTTGGGAGCTCTGGAAACACCATATATTTT
. TRBJ2-1 TRBD2 TRBV7-3 CASSPRRGGGSVYNEQFF TGTGCCAGCAGCCCCCGGCGGGGGGGCGGCTCAGTGTACAATGAGCAGTTCTTC
once TRBJ1-2 TRBD1 TRBV30 CAWSARDRGLGGYTF TGTGCCTGGAGTGCGCGGGACAGGGGGCTGGGGGGCTACACCTTC